This T cell receptor (beta chain) was recorded in a study of graft-versus-host responses after intestinal transplantation. Points on this clone: Its antigen is not known.

The data were produced by immunoSEQ multiplex PCR, yet TCRdb's version contains in-frame clones alone and is incomplete. Among about 85,000 clones listed, 83% were seen once. This CDR3 is built from 15 residues. The germline gives CDR1 MNHEY, CDR2 SVGAGI. Trimming left V 0 bases short and J 6 bases short, with 13 bases between. The sample consisted of unstimulated CD8+ T cells sorted from spleen or lymph node cells, taken before intestinal transplant. The chain uses TRBV6-5 and TRBJ2-3; D is ambiguous. This sequence originates from a human donor who received an intestinal transplant. The CDR3 sequence is CASSYSSDTYDTQYF. For the CDR3, the DNA is TGTGCCAGCAGTTACTCATCAGACACTTACGATACGCAGTATTTT.